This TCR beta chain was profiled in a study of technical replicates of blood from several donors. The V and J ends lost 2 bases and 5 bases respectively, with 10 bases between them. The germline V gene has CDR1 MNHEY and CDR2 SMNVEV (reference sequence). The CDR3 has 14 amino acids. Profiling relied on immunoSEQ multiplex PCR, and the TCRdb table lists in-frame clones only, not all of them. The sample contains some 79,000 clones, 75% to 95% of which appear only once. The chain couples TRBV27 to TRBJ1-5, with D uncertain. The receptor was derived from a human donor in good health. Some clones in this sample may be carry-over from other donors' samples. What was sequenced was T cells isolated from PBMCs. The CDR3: CASSLGLGDQPQHF. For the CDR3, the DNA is TGTGCCAGCAGTTTAGGACTTGGGGATCAGCCCCAGCATTTT.